The sequence of this T cell receptor beta chain was determined in a study of cytomegalovirus exposure and HLA in healthy donors (TCRdb year 2017). Notes on the research overall: According to an earlier analysis of 450 to 650 of the donors, roughly 180 million T cells yielded 95 million to 140 million unique TCR beta sequences and about 280 Gb of sequence data. Roughly 300 gigabases of sequencing data and approximately 85 million unique TCR sequences were included in an early release covering about 700 HLA-typed donors. Among the roughly 400 genotyped donors, around 81% belonged to the genetic ancestry cluster associated with self-reported Caucasian donors. The study was designed to test whether signatures of past pathogen exposure could be identified by cataloging public T cell receptors. The T cell repertoires of 550 to 850 subjects were profiled by immunosequencing and related to cytomegalovirus serostatus. In addition to the first cohort of 500 to 850 subjects, a separate validation cohort of some 120 different subjects was used. The study combined high-throughput TCR immunosequencing, statistical association of individual TCRs with disease status, and machine learning to predict cytomegalovirus infection status. A later analysis re-examined previously published TCR beta repertoires from about 670 donors and added high-resolution HLA genotyping to investigate patterns of TCR occurrence. The later analysis used no new phenotypic data to find candidate immune exposures, relying instead on TCR beta sequences and their occurrence across donors. An earlier analysis of around 580 of the donors used high-throughput TCR beta sequencing to judge whether each TCR beta V gene segment behaved as functional or pseudogenic. Donor age, sex, ethnicity and CMV serostatus were compiled together with the repertoire data. Genome-wide SNP genotypes for about 55% of the 666 donors were used in a later genetic analysis, which treated that subset as a discovery cohort. All discovery cohort repertoires had been generated using a single sequencing platform. HLA typing included class I and class II loci at four-digit resolution. Typing coverage varied by locus: roughly 629-640 donors for A, B, C, DRB1 and DQB1; 522 for DQA1; more than 600 for DPA1; roughly 450 for DPB1. Several DR-DQ haplotypes were treated as single units for association and clustering because of strong linkage in the cohort. On average, about 240,000 unique TCR beta nucleotide sequences were sequenced per donor among a few hundred genotyped donors of the cohort, with roughly 20% of those sequences being non-productive. Overall study results and their limits: In a later genetic analysis, a missense DCLRE1C variant was associated with V-gene and J-gene trimming of TCR beta chains, and the association was replicated in an independent cohort. A few of the identified cytomegalovirus-associated TCR beta chains were confirmed in vitro to be specific for cytomegalovirus antigens. Linkage disequilibrium might explain the correlated functional status among segregating V segments, but an unknown experimental factor could not be ruled out. A later analysis reported that several top co-occurrence clusters appeared linked to parvovirus B19, influenza, CMV and Epstein-Barr virus. Specific HLA alleles were associated with roughly 16,000 TCR beta sequences at a false discovery rate of 0.05 in a later analysis. A further reported finding was that TCR beta sequences accurately predicted the HLA-A and HLA-B alleles for most subjects in the first cohort. In a later analysis, HLA-associated TCR beta chains showed more clonal expansion and lower generation probabilities than non-associated chains that were equally common. According to a later analysis, TCR association rates differed among HLA loci, with DRB1 alleles showing the most associated TCRs and HLA-C alleles showing the fewest. According to the authors, the approach could potentially be generalized to other disease states and immunological phenotypes. The only immune exposure information available for the cohort was CMV serostatus. In an earlier analysis of around 600 of the donors, most TCR beta V segments were observed in productive rearrangements about 90% or about 30% of the time, broadly matching IMGT annotations. Assigning TCR associations to individual alleles was difficult when HLA alleles, especially DR and DQ, strongly co-occurred. Presence/absence analyses assumed roughly uniform sequencing depth across donors, an assumption that may not hold. A later analysis found that most CMV-associated TCR beta chains appeared HLA-restricted, with HLA associations seemingly driven largely by CMV exposure. Some IMGT-functional V segments, including TRBV6-2 and TRBV6-3, could not be distinguished by the 87-base-pair reads and were therefore excluded. A group of highly shared sequence variants was considered likely to be a technical artifact of the sequencing pipeline. Cytomegalovirus status was reported to be diagnosed by the classifier with high specificity and sensitivity in both the original and validation cohorts. The earlier analysis of 587 of the donors excluded approximately 17 rarely observed V segments, including chromosome 9 orphons, because counts were too low. In the study, around 150 TCR beta chains were listed as associated with cytomegalovirus. Only TCR beta chains were sequenced in this cohort, and the absence of alpha or paired-chain data limited detectable features. HLA typing was unavailable for some donors at each locus, so association tests used only the typed subset. In a later genetic analysis, fewer N-insertions in productive TCRs were reported among donors in an Asian-associated ancestry cluster than the roughly 640-donor mean. Across donors, most TCR sequences were observed very rarely, whereas some public TCRs were present in many individuals.

From the cysteine up to the phenylalanine, the CDR3 has a length of 12 residues. This entry keeps only the CDR3 DNA: 36 bases, framed from base 1. Relative to germline, V is 3 bases shorter and J is 7 bases shorter, with 9 bases between their ends. In the germline V gene (reference sequence), CDR1 corresponds to SGHAT and CDR2 to FQDESV. Remarks on this clone: This receptor's antigen is unknown. No per-base quality is available; no much larger clone lies one base away.

The cohort consisted of fewer than 700 healthy bone marrow donors. At the time of sampling, every cohort member was nominally healthy, though immune exposures that went unrecorded were likely present. The donor was CMV seropositive and was included in the group of 250 to 350 seropositive cohort members. Each donor provided a peripheral blood sample, and peripheral blood mononuclear cells were used for TCR beta sequencing. The Qiagen DNeasy Blood Extraction Kit was used to extract genomic DNA from the blood cell samples. Library method: the immunoSEQ multiplex PCR assay. For the multiplex PCR, a mixture combining 60 forward primers for TCR Vbeta segments and 13 reverse primers for TCR Jbeta segments was used. Amplification of the CDR3 region of rearranged TCR beta genes was performed with a multiplex PCR assay on genomic DNA. The amplified TCR beta libraries were sequenced on the Illumina HiSeq System as 87-base-pair reads. The source study handled its data this way. A later analysis tallied roughly 76 million unique TCR beta chains across the 666 repertoires, and approximately 9.9 million of those chains were shared by two or more donors. To remove PCR and sequencing errors, raw reads were error-corrected and collapsed into unique sequences using a nearest-neighbor algorithm that merged closely related sequences. V, D and J gene segments were assigned by aligning CDR3 sequences to IMGT reference sequences. For a sequence to be retained, at least a six-nucleotide match to both a V gene segment and a J gene segment was required. Rearrangements were classified as productive when the CDR3 lacked stop codons and remained in frame with V and J, and all other rearrangements were classified as non-productive. CDR3 was defined according to IMGT convention as the region running from the second conserved V-encoded cysteine to the conserved J-encoded phenylalanine. In an earlier analysis of 500 to 650 of the donors, sequences lacking an unambiguous match to a single V gene segment were excluded. An earlier analysis of fewer than 750 of the donors classified V segments as functional when productive rearrangements were above 56.7% and as segregating when the standard deviation between donors was above 5%. A statistical classification framework was developed to diagnose cytomegalovirus status using the catalog of TCR beta chain sequences. In a later analysis, TCR nucleotide sequences were compared against IMGT/GENE-DB human TR gene sequences so that V and J genes could be assigned. Using the TCRdist pipeline, a later analysis assigned CDR3 sequences along with most-parsimonious VDJ recombination scenarios. In a later analysis, every TCR beta chain was defined by the combination of its CDR3 amino acid sequence and its V-gene family, and reads without a unique V-gene family were dropped. As a way to deal with suspected cross-contamination and a sequencing artifact, a later analysis dropped 500 to 700 nucleotide sequences that were highly shared and had low generation probability. In a later analysis, a clonal expansion index for each public chain was calculated from normalized within-repertoire ranks of inferred template counts. A later analysis computed generation probabilities with a VDJ recombination model fitted to out-of-frame rearrangements, and checked the results against IGoR. Hypergeometric tests were used in a later analysis to score TCR-TCR, TCR-HLA and TCR-CMV co-occurrence, with a repertoire-size bias correction applied to the TCR pairs. In a later analysis, false discovery rates were estimated by permuting HLA or CMV assignments 20 times. A later analysis grouped co-occurring TCRs with DBSCAN, adding TCRdist sequence similarity when clustering within HLA-allele-positive subsets. For co-occurrence clustering, repertoires with fewer than 30,000 or more than 120,000 public chains were excluded, along with four to six repertoires with anomalous nucleotide sharing. The immuneACCESS repertoire file appears here via TCRdb, limited to in-frame rearrangements. These files lack a portion of the clones; in checked studies, under half of the deficit traces to unresolved V genes, and the cause of the others is not known. V and J calls and clone size come straight from that table; D and trimming were deduced from the DNA. The sample profile shows 150,000 to 200,000 clones; around 83% of them were found once. Jointly, the top ten make up around 4.1% of the sample.

The rearranged segments are TRBV11-1 and TRBJ1-1; too little of a D gene remains to name it. The clonotype was recovered from a man aged 50 or older in good health and CMV-seropositive. Input material: PBMCs. The sequenced DNA is TGTGCCAGCAGCTTTGGAGGCTTTGAAGCTTTCTTT. It codes for CASSFGGFEAFF.